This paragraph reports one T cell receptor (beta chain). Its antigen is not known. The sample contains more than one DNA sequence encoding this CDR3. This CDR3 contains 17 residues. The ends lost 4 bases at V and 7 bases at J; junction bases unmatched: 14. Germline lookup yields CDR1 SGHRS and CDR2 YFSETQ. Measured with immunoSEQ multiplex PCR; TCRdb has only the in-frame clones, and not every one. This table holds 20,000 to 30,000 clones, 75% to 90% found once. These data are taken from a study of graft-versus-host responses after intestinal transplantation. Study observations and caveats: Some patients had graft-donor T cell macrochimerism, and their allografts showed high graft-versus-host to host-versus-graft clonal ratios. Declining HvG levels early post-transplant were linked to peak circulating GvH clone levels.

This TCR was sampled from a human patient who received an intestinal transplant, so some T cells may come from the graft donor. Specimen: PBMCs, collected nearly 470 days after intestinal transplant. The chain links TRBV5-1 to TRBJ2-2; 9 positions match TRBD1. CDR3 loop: CASSLQPTGGGSGELFF. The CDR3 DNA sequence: TGCGCCAGCAGCCTTCAGCCGACAGGGGGGGGTAGCGGGGAGCTGTTTTTT.